The 17 T cell receptor beta chains reported below all come from one sample, sequenced in a study of blood T cell repertoires in COVID-19. Produced via immunoSEQ multiplex PCR; TCRdb's table is partial and in-frame only. The sample shows over 120,000 clones, about 79% of them seen only once. Sequenced: PBMCs or T cells enriched from blood (not recorded which). These receptors came from a man aged 50-60 years who had recovered from COVID-19.

The chain employs TRBV19 and TRBJ2-3; 8 bases fit TRBD2. Germline CDR1 is LNHDA and CDR2 is SQIVND (reference sequence). This CDR3 has 14 residues. The ends lost 7 bases at V and 4 bases at J; junction bases unmatched: 7. This CDR3 is CASNAGGSADTQYF. Written as DNA, the CDR3 is TGTGCCAGTAATGCGGGGGGCAGCGCAGATACGCAGTATTTT. Full variable domain (remainder filled in from reference TRBV19 and TRBJ2-3): DGGITQSPKYLFRKEGQNVTLSCEQNLNHDAMYWYRQDPGQGLRLIYYSQIVNDFQKGDIAEGYSVSREKKESFPLTVTSAQKNPTAFYLCASNAGGSADTQYFGPGTRLTVL.

V gene TRBV7-3 combines with J gene TRBJ2-7, with TRBD1 matching over 8 bases. Germline V gives CDR1 SGHTA, CDR2 FQGTGA. The CDR3 loop spans 15 amino acids. Trimming at V came to 2 bases and at J to 6 bases, leaving 9 bases not matched to a gene. The CDR3 DNA follows: TGTGCCAGCAGCTTAGAAGGACAGGGATTGAGCGAGCAGTACTTC. Encoded protein: CASSLEGQGLSEQYF.

J is TRBJ1-2 and V is TRBV4-1, with D hard to call. The CDR3 totals 13 residues. Germline-derived CDR1 and CDR2 are MGHRA and YSYEKL. Trimming removed 0 bases at V and 4 bases at J, with 6 bases between. CDR3 bases: TGCGCCAGCAGCCAAGATCTGTCCTATGGCTACACCTTC. Translated, it gives CASSQDLSYGYTF.

This clone was found a few times. This chain links TRBV5-1 with TRBJ1-2; maybe TRBD1 (5 bases). The CDR3 totals 17 residues. From germline, CDR1 is SGHRS and CDR2 YFSETQ. Trimming took off 4 bases at V and 4 bases at J, with 23 bases between the two ends. This CDR3 is CASSQSAPTGRRYGYTF. Here the CDR3 DNA reads TGCGCCAGCAGCCAGAGTGCCCCCACAGGAAGGCGCTATGGCTACACCTTC.

The chain uses TRBV7-8 and TRBJ2-5; tentatively, D is TRBD1 (6 bases). This CDR3 has 14 amino acids. V was pared by 4 bases and J by 5 bases, with 14 bases between. CDR1 is SGHVS and CDR2 is FQNEAQ in the germline V gene. CDR3 DNA sequence: TGTGCCAGCAGCTCGACAGGTGCCTTGGAGACCCAGTACTTC. Encoded protein: CASSSTGALETQYF.

V is TRBV19 and J is TRBJ1-5; D is ambiguous. Per the germline V gene, CDR1 is LNHDA and CDR2 is SQIVND (reference sequence). The germline V and J ends were trimmed by 5 bases and 7 bases, with 15 bases remaining between them. This CDR3 has 14 amino acids. The CDR3 DNA is TGTGCCAGTAGTCCCCCCCGCGGAGTCCAGCCCCAGCATTTT. It specifies CASSPPRGVQPQHF.

The CDR3 spells CASSYATGGHGYTF. The CDR3 DNA is TGTGCCAGCAGTTATGCGACAGGGGGGCATGGCTACACCTTC. The rearrangement uses TRBV6-5 and TRBJ1-2; 9 nucleotides line up with TRBD1. The CDR3 consists of 14 residues. Trimming removed 3 bases from V and 6 bases from J; junction bases left unmatched: 5. Germline values: CDR1 MNHEY, CDR2 SVGAGI.

The V call is TRBV11-3, the J call TRBJ2-7; 9 bases are shared with TRBD1. Germline V gene lookup returns CDR1 SGHNT and CDR2 YENEEA. The CDR3 extends over 16 amino acids. Unmatched junction bases numbered 5, after V lost 1 base and J lost 1 base. The CDR3 DNA reads as TGTGCCAGCAGCTTAGGAGGGACAGGGTCATCCTACGAGCAGTACTTC. Residues: CASSLGGTGSSYEQYF. The variable domain in full, completed from reference TRBV11-3 and TRBJ2-7, reads EAGVVQSPRYKIIEKKQPVAFWCNPISGHNTLYWYLQNLGQGPELLIRYENEEAVDDSQLPKDRFSAERLKGVDSTLKIQPAELGDSAVYLCASSLGGTGSSYEQYFGPGTRLTVT.

J is TRBJ2-3 and V is TRBV7-3; D unclear. V gave up 3 bases and J gave up 1 base, with 2 bases separating them. The germline V gene has CDR1 SGHTA and CDR2 FQGTGA. This CDR3 has 12 residues. DNA of the CDR3: TGTGCCAGCAGCTTCGGCACAGATACGCAGTATTTT. Protein: CASSFGTDTQYF.

The chain uses TRBV9 and TRBJ2-1; 7 bases are shared with TRBD1. The CDR3 consists of 14 residues. V shed 4 bases, J shed 4 bases, and the junction held 5 bases outside the gene matches. The germline V gene has CDR1 SGDLS and CDR2 YYNGEE. CDR3 in amino acids: CASSPRGQYNEQFF. In DNA, the CDR3 is TGTGCCAGCAGCCCGAGGGGACAGTACAATGAGCAGTTCTTC.

This clone was observed once. The chain links TRBV7-8 to TRBJ1-4; 9 bases map to TRBD1. J was trimmed by 8 bases and V by 5 bases; bases with no gene match: 6. Germline loops: CDR1 SGHVS, CDR2 FQNEAQ. The CDR3 runs 14 residues. CDR3: CASSLGDRAEKLFF. The CDR3 DNA follows: TGTGCCAGCAGCCTGGGGGACAGGGCCGAAAAACTGTTTTTT.

The chain has TRBV19 and TRBJ2-5; 9 bases are a match to TRBD2. Germline V CDR1 and CDR2: LNHDA, SQIVND (reference sequence). V lost 7 bases, J lost 1 base, and 7 bases stayed unmatched. CDR3 size: 15 residues. CDR3 DNA sequence: TGTGCCAGTATGGGAGCGGGGGGATCCCAAGAGACCCAGTACTTC. It is translated as CASMGAGGSQETQYF.

The DNA of the CDR3 is TGTGCCAGCAGCCAAGTAAGGGCTAGCGGGGGGAAGAATGAGCAGTTCTTC. It yields the protein CASSQVRASGGKNEQFF. The rearrangement uses TRBV3-1 (or the pseudogene TRBV3-2) and TRBJ2-1; 11 nucleotides line up with TRBD2. This CDR3 is built from 17 residues. CDR1 is LGHDT, CDR2 YNNKEL, per germline (reference sequence). The junction had 9 bases not matched to a gene; V was cut back by 1 base and J by 7 bases.

This rearrangement joins TRBV6-2 or TRBV6-3 to TRBJ2-3; a possible D gene is TRBD1 (6 bases). V dropped 2 bases and J dropped 1 base, with 13 bases sitting between them. The CDR3 covers 16 residues. Per the germline V gene, CDR1 is MNHEY and CDR2 is SVGEGT. The CDR3 bases are TGTGCCAGCAGTTACGGTGGGGGCTTGGGCACAGATACGCAGTATTTT. Residues: CASSYGGGLGTDTQYF.

J is TRBJ2-5 and V is TRBV6-1; D is possibly TRBD2 (5 bases). The V and J ends lost 2 bases and 3 bases respectively, with 7 bases between them. CDR3 length: 13 residues. Germline V lookup: CDR1 MNHNS, CDR2 SASEGT. The CDR3 spells CASSEWGEETQYF. CDR3 coding DNA: TGTGCCAGCAGTGAATGGGGAGAAGAGACCCAGTACTTC.

The chain joins TRBV27 to TRBJ2-1; tentative D call: TRBD1 (6 bases). The CDR3 has 15 residues. The germline V gene encodes CDR1 MNHEY and CDR2 SMNVEV (reference sequence). Trimming took 6 bases from V and 9 from J, leaving 21 bases between them. This CDR3 is CASSRDTVPSGEQFF. In nucleotides, the CDR3 is TGTGCCAGCAGCCGGGACACAGTCCCCTCCGGTGAGCAGTTCTTC.

This clone is a singleton in its sample. The genes are TRBV5-5 and TRBJ1-1, with 9 positions matching TRBD1. CDR1 is SGHKS and CDR2 is YYEKEE in the germline V gene (reference sequence). CDR3 length: 15 amino acids. With V trimmed by 0 bases and J by 8 bases, 8 bases remained unmatched. The CDR3 DNA is TGTGCCAGCAGCTTGGGGACCACAGGGGGCGGGGAAGCTTTCTTT. Translating gives CASSLGTTGGGEAFF.